This is a list of T cell receptor beta chains from one sample in a study of cytomegalovirus exposure and HLA in healthy donors. The table came from immunoSEQ multiplex PCR; TCRdb's copy has only in-frame clones and leaves some out. The table has hundreds of thousands of clones, more than 75% seen once; the top ten hold 2%. Sequencing input: PBMCs. These TCRs come from a woman aged 18-35 years in good health and CMV-seropositive. Both conserved end residues are part of each CDR3. A D gene is named only where the DNA matches it firmly. The listing skips clone size in some rows; elsewhere it reads once, few, many or a size class.

j_call: TRBJ2-6
cdr3_length: 15
v_call: TRBV6-5
clone_size: .
d_call: .
cdr3_aa: CASRKQGSGANVLTF
cdr3_nt: TGTGCCAGCAGAAAACAGGGATCTGGGGCCAACGTCCTGACTTTC

j_call: TRBJ2-1
cdr3_length: 15
v_call: TRBV7-2
clone_size: .
d_call: TRBD2
cdr3_aa: CASSLWAGGLNEQFF
cdr3_nt: TGTGCCAGCAGCTTATGGGCGGGAGGGCTCAATGAGCAGTTCTTC

j_call: TRBJ1-1
cdr3_length: 16
v_call: TRBV28
clone_size: .
d_call: TRBD1
cdr3_aa: CASSPPTRGLETEAFF
cdr3_nt: TGTGCCAGCAGTCCCCCTACCAGGGGGCTTGAAACTGAAGCTTTCTTT

j_call: TRBJ2-1
cdr3_length: 16
v_call: TRBV5-4
clone_size: .
d_call: TRBD2
cdr3_aa: CASSASTSGRYNEQFF
cdr3_nt: TGTGCCAGCAGCGCTTCGACTAGCGGGAGATACAATGAGCAGTTCTTC

j_call: TRBJ1-2
cdr3_length: 12
v_call: TRBV2
clone_size: once
d_call: .
cdr3_aa: CASSDRLRGYTF
cdr3_nt: TGTGCCAGCAGTGATCGATTGAGGGGCTACACCTTC

j_call: TRBJ2-5
cdr3_length: 14
v_call: TRBV18
clone_size: .
d_call: .
cdr3_aa: CASSPEGSGETQYF
cdr3_nt: TGTGCCAGCTCACCAGAGGGATCGGGGGAGACCCAGTACTTC

j_call: TRBJ2-7
cdr3_length: 14
v_call: TRBV9
clone_size: .
d_call: TRBD1
cdr3_aa: CASSAGGSSDEQYF
cdr3_nt: TGTGCCAGCAGCGCAGGGGGCTCTTCGGACGAGCAGTACTTC

j_call: TRBJ2-7
cdr3_length: 15
v_call: TRBV6-5
clone_size: .
d_call: TRBD1
cdr3_aa: CASSYSGTVNYEQYF
cdr3_nt: TGTGCCAGCAGTTACTCTGGGACAGTCAACTACGAGCAGTACTTC

j_call: TRBJ2-1
cdr3_length: 15
v_call: TRBV25-1
clone_size: .
d_call: .
cdr3_aa: CASSDPGIVLNEQFF
cdr3_nt: TGTGCCAGCAGTGATCCGGGAATAGTATTGAATGAGCAGTTCTTC

j_call: TRBJ1-2
cdr3_length: 12
v_call: TRBV6-1
clone_size: .
d_call: .
cdr3_aa: CASTGSNYGYTF
cdr3_nt: TGTGCCAGCACAGGCTCAAACTATGGCTACACCTTC

j_call: TRBJ1-5
cdr3_length: 13
v_call: TRBV19
clone_size: .
d_call: .
cdr3_aa: CASSIPPVSPQHF
cdr3_nt: TGTGCCAGTAGTATCCCCCCTGTCTCGCCCCAGCATTTT

j_call: TRBJ2-2
cdr3_length: 16
v_call: TRBV7-8
clone_size: .
d_call: TRBD2
cdr3_aa: CASSPRDTSGLGELFF
cdr3_nt: TGTGCCAGCAGCCCGCGGGATACTAGCGGACTCGGGGAGCTGTTTTTT